This T cell receptor (beta chain) was sequenced in a study of shared clonotypes between healthy human individuals. The wider study: Researchers assigned three CD4 naive, three CD4 memory, two CD8 naive and one CD8 memory plate to each donor. Study results and limitations: Sorted-subset samples were not fully sequenced, rarefaction indicated.

As concerns this clone: Its antigen is as yet unknown.

The CDR3 loop spans 16 amino acids. Evenly divided among several immunoSEQ plates was the genomic DNA of each subset. The repertoire was sequenced with immunoSEQ multiplex PCR; TCRdb's copy has only in-frame clones and lacks some. The sample shows fewer than 350,000 clones, roughly 84% of them seen only once. This TCR was sampled from a man younger than 30 in good health. Sequencing was performed on memory CD8+ T cells sorted from blood. Noted subset: CD45RO+ cells pooled with CCR7-negative TemRA cells. The chain has TRBV21-1 and TRBJ2-5; TRBD2, the table's D call, lacks a check against the DNA. TRBV21-1 is a listed pseudogene. The CDR3 nucleotides are TGTGCCAGCAGCAAAGCCCTAGCGGGGGGTCAAGGGACCCAGTACTTC. It translates to CASSKALAGGQGTQYF.